This TCR beta chain was captured in a study of blood T cell repertoires in COVID-19. Study in general: Sites in the United States, Italy and Spain provided acute and convalescent COVID-19 samples. PBMCs, B-cell-depleted T cells, or T cells provided the cDNA or gDNA that made up the material.

The CDR3 is 14 amino acids. Trimming left V 5 bases short and J 1 base short, with 11 bases between. Germline V gene data show CDR1 as MNHEY and CDR2 as SMNVEV (reference sequence). Original analysis: Estimation of nucleated cell counts relied on the amplification of reference gene primers. Only in-frame clones appear in the TCRdb table, and some are missing; sequencing was by immunoSEQ multiplex PCR. The DNA was the basis for D and trimming; V, J and clone size are from that table. Of 150,000 to 200,000 clones listed, about four fifths are singletons. Sequencing used peripheral blood. The chain recombines TRBV27 with TRBJ1-1, with a weak D call TRBD1 (6 bases). The TCR sequence derives from a man between 65 and 85 years old with active or convalescent COVID-19. Written as DNA, the CDR3 is TGTGCCAGCAGTCGACAGGCGACGAACACTGAAGCTTTCTTT. It codes for CASSRQATNTEAFF.